This TCR beta chain was recovered during a study of CD8 T cells in Susac syndrome. Study overall: There were over 5 sequenced Susac syndrome patients with active disease and under ten in remission.

V lost 3 bases, J lost 10 bases, and 14 bases lay in between. The CDR3 runs 14 residues. Germline CDR1 SGHDT, CDR2 YYEEEE. Random-hexamer reverse transcription was applied to about 0.45 to 1 ug RNA. immunoSEQ multiplex PCR amplified TCR beta CDR3 across 54 Vbeta, 13 Jbeta. MiXCR was run by TCRdb on the immunoSEQ multiplex PCR reads, yielding one entry per CDR3 protein. The sample carries more than 150,000 distinct CDR3 sequences, more than 85% recorded once. The receptor comes from a human donor with Susac syndrome. What was sequenced was CD8+ T cells from PBMCs. The chain recombines TRBV5-6 with TRBJ1-6; D perhaps matches TRBD1 (6 bases). CDR3 nucleotide sequence: TGTGCCAGCAGCTGGGCGCAGGGGAAATCACCCCTCCACTTT. This sequence encodes CASSWAQGKSPLHF.